One and the same sample provided the 29 T cell receptor beta chains below, sequenced in a study of T cell repertoires and HLA-DP antigens. Their antigens are not known. Clones were sequenced by immunoSEQ multiplex PCR, and TCRdb holds only the in-frame ones, with some missing. The table lists some 89,000 clones, around 86% of them singletons. The sequencing sample was made of CD4+ T cells from PBMCs. These receptors originate from a man aged 50 or older in good health and CMV-seronegative.

The chain recombines TRBV6-5 with TRBJ1-2; D might be TRBD1 (5 bases). Trimming stripped 0 bases from V and 5 bases from J, with 13 bases between. Germline CDR1 is MNHEY and CDR2 is SVGAGI. The CDR3 sequence is 15 residues long. The DNA of the CDR3 is TGTGCCAGCAGTTACTCGAGGGGAGCCCATTATGGCTACACCTTC. It translates to CASSYSRGAHYGYTF.

The rearrangement joins TRBV5-8 to TRBJ1-6; D is ambiguous. The CDR3 loop spans 15 amino acids. Deletions cut 3 bases from V and 10 bases from J, with 17 bases between. Germline V gene lookup returns CDR1 SGHTS and CDR2 YDEGEE. The CDR3 DNA reads TGTGCCAGCAGCTCAAAATTCTTGTTTGGGTCACCCCTCCACTTT. Translated, it gives CASSSKFLFGSPLHF.

This rearrangement joins TRBV5-8 to TRBJ2-6; 8 nucleotides agree with TRBD2. With V trimmed by 4 bases and J by 0 bases, 15 bases remained unmatched. From germline, CDR1 is SGHTS and CDR2 YDEGEE. The CDR3 is 20 amino acids. CDR3 residues: CASSRVRGRGASSGANVLTF. The CDR3 DNA reads as TGTGCCAGCAGCCGTGTTCGGGGGCGGGGGGCAAGCTCTGGGGCCAACGTCCTGACTTTC.

The V and J genes are TRBV5-8 and TRBJ1-1; 12 bases map to TRBD1. Germline trimming cut 1 base from V and 6 bases from J; bases unmatched to any gene: 7. This CDR3 comprises 16 residues. Germline V gene sequence: CDR1 SGHTS, CDR2 YDEGEE. CDR3 sequence: CASSLRGTGGAAEAFF. The CDR3 DNA reads as TGTGCCAGCAGCTTGCGTGGGACAGGGGGCGCGGCTGAAGCTTTCTTT.

This chain joins TRBV5-4 and TRBJ1-4; tentatively, D is TRBD1 (5 bases). V was cut by 1 base and J by 3 bases, with 10 bases left in between. The CDR3 runs to 15 residues. CDR1 and CDR2 from the germline V gene are SGHNT and YYREEE (reference sequence). The CDR3 loop reads CASSLWGSSNEKLFF. DNA of the CDR3: TGTGCCAGCAGCTTGTGGGGGTCCTCTAATGAAAAACTGTTTTTT.

The chain carries TRBV25-1 and TRBJ2-1; 7 nucleotides align to TRBD2. The CDR3 loop spans 14 amino acids. J was trimmed by 7 bases and V by 5 bases; bases with no gene match: 8. Germline loops: CDR1 MGHDK, CDR2 SYGVNS. DNA of the CDR3: TGTGCCAGCAGTAGAGCCCTAGCGGAAAATGAGCAGTTCTTC. Translated: CASSRALAENEQFF. The full variable domain, completed using reference TRBV25-1 and TRBJ2-1, is EADIYQTPRYLVIGTGKKITLECSQTMGHDKMYWYQQDPGMELHLIHYSYGVNSTEKGDLSSESTVSRIRTEHFPLTLESARPSHTSQYLCASSRALAENEQFFGPGTRLTVL.

V and J are TRBV30 and TRBJ2-2; unclear D gene. The CDR3 has 14 residues. Deletions cut 3 bases from V and 0 bases from J, with 8 bases between. Germline CDR1 is GTSNPN and CDR2 is SVGIG (reference sequence). The CDR3 protein is CAWRRLSNTGELFF. Here the CDR3 DNA reads TGTGCCTGGAGACGGCTCTCGAACACCGGGGAGCTGTTTTTT.

CDR3 nucleotides: TGTGCCAGCAGCTTAGGGGTACAGGGGCGGGAGCAGTTCTTC. Translation: CASSLGVQGREQFF. The chain joins TRBV7-8 to TRBJ2-1; 7 nucleotides align to TRBD1. The CDR3 covers 14 residues. Germline V CDR1 and CDR2: SGHVS, FQNEAQ. V lost 1 base, J lost 10 bases, and 7 bases stayed unmatched.

As concerns this clone: One end of the junction varies from germline; a read error may be responsible. The genes are TRBV6-1 and TRBJ1-2, with D tentatively TRBD1 (5 bases). The germline V gene encodes CDR1 MNHNS and CDR2 SASEGT. The CDR3 is 18 amino acids. The CDR3 DNA reads as TGTGCCAGCGGTGACCCTCGGGGTGGGGACGGGGGAAGGTATGGCTACACCTTC. It codes for CASGDPRGGDGGRYGYTF.

The genes are TRBV9 and TRBJ2-1; D tentatively fits TRBD1 or TRBD2 (5 bases each). The length of the CDR3 is 15 residues. V lost 4 bases and J 6 bases, leaving 17 bases between the germline ends. Per germline, CDR1 SGDLS and CDR2 YYNGEE. CDR3 protein: CASSPGTLGGNEQFF. The DNA for the CDR3 is TGTGCCAGCAGCCCCGGGACCCTCGGCGGCAATGAGCAGTTCTTC.

V is TRBV5-1 and J is TRBJ2-3; 9 bases match TRBD2. The CDR3 is 15 amino acids. Germline V gene data show CDR1 as SGHRS and CDR2 as YFSETQ. V dropped 4 bases and J dropped 4; count of bases not matched to a gene: 7. The CDR3 nucleotides read TGCGCCAGCAGCGGGACTAGCCGAGGGCCAGATACGCAGTATTTT. This gives the protein CASSGTSRGPDTQYF.

The V call is TRBV6-1, the J call TRBJ2-5; maybe TRBD2 (7 bases). Germline V gene sequence: CDR1 MNHNS, CDR2 SASEGT. V lost 10 bases to trimming and J lost 4 bases, with 19 bases between them. The CDR3 runs to 14 residues. The CDR3 coding sequence is TGTGCCACCGGGGGGCAGGGAATAGGAGAGACCCAGTACTTC. Protein: CATGGQGIGETQYF.

There are a few counts of this clone. The rearrangement joins TRBV4-3 to TRBJ2-1, with D perhaps matching TRBD2 (6 bases). Germline CDR1 and CDR2: LGHNA and YSLEER. Trimming stripped 0 bases from V and 0 bases from J, with 12 bases between. CDR3 length: 17 amino acids. For the CDR3, the DNA is TGCGCCAGCAGCCAAGATGCGGGACGGAGCTCCTACAATGAGCAGTTCTTC. It codes for CASSQDAGRSSYNEQFF.

The chain employs TRBV6-1 and TRBJ1-5; no definite D call. Germline CDR1 MNHNS, CDR2 SASEGT. CDR3 length: 13 residues. V gave up 7 bases and J gave up 6 bases, with 13 bases separating them. The CDR3 is CASTPGDIQPQHF. The CDR3 coding sequence is TGTGCCAGCACCCCTGGGGATATTCAGCCCCAGCATTTT.

This chain links TRBV5-1 with TRBJ1-1; perhaps TRBD1 as D (6 bases). There are 14 residues in the CDR3. V dropped 6 bases and J dropped 0 bases, with 12 bases sitting between them. The germline gives CDR1 SGHRS, CDR2 YFSETQ. The DNA for the CDR3 is TGCGCCAGCACCCAGCCAGGGGTGAACACTGAAGCTTTCTTT. This gives the protein CASTQPGVNTEAFF. Based on the CDR3 plus reference TRBV5-1 and TRBJ1-1, the full variable domain is KAGVTQTPRYLIKTRGQQVTLSCSPISGHRSVSWYQQTPGQGLQFLFEYFSETQRNKGNFPGRFSGRQFSNSRSEMNVSTLELGDSALYLCASTQPGVNTEAFFGQGTRLTVV.

The V gene is TRBV5-8, the J gene TRBJ2-2; 7 nucleotides line up with TRBD2. The ends lost 2 bases at V and 5 bases at J; junction bases unmatched: 6. Germline CDR1 and CDR2: SGHTS and YDEGEE. The CDR3 is 15 amino acids. The CDR3 region has the DNA TGTGCCAGCAGCTTATGGACTAGGGTTACCGGGGAGCTGTTTTTT. It translates to CASSLWTRVTGELFF.

This clone was detected only once. V usage is TRBV30 and J usage is TRBJ1-2, with D hard to call. This CDR3 has 12 amino acids. The V gene lost 1 base and the J gene lost 3 bases, with 6 bases spanning the gap. Germline V gene sequence: CDR1 GTSNPN, CDR2 SVGIG (reference sequence). CDR3 nucleotides: TGTGCCTGGAGTGGGTCGGACTATGGCTACACCTTC. Amino acids: CAWSGSDYGYTF.

The rearrangement joins TRBV5-8 to TRBJ1-1, with a possible D match to TRBD1 (5 bases). Germline V gene lookup returns CDR1 SGHTS and CDR2 YDEGEE. The CDR3 is made up of 14 amino acids. Trimming removed 2 bases from V and 10 bases from J, with 18 bases in between. For the CDR3, the DNA is TGTGCCAGCAGCTTCCGGGGGAAATATATCGGAGCTTTCTTT. Amino acid sequence: CASSFRGKYIGAFF.

The genes are TRBV6-6 and TRBJ1-4; D gene unclear. V lost 4 bases and J lost 7, with 13 bases in between. CDR1 is MNHNY, CDR2 SVGAGI, per germline (reference sequence). CDR3 length: 14 residues. The CDR3 DNA reads TGTGCCAGCAGTTCCGACCTCTGGGGTGAAAAACTGTTTTTT. Amino acids: CASSSDLWGEKLFF.

This sequence joins TRBV25-1 and TRBJ1-2; the match to TRBD1 covers 9 bases. Unmatched junction bases numbered 2, after V lost 4 bases and J lost 5 bases. This CDR3 has 13 residues. Germline V lookup: CDR1 MGHDK, CDR2 SYGVNS. The DNA for the CDR3 is TGTGCCAGCAGTGGGACAGGGGAGTATGGCTACACCTTC. It specifies CASSGTGEYGYTF.

The rearrangement joins TRBV19 to TRBJ2-1; D call uncertain. CDR3 length equals 14 residues. V was trimmed by 3 bases and J by 2 bases, leaving 8 bases between them. Per the germline V gene, CDR1 is LNHDA and CDR2 is SQIVND (reference sequence). The CDR3 DNA reads as TGTGCCAGTAGTATCCGGGCCCCCTACAATGAGCAGTTCTTC. Encoded protein: CASSIRAPYNEQFF. Drawing the rest from reference TRBV19 and TRBJ2-1, the complete variable domain is DGGITQSPKYLFRKEGQNVTLSCEQNLNHDAMYWYRQDPGQGLRLIYYSQIVNDFQKGDIAEGYSVSREKKESFPLTVTSAQKNPTAFYLCASSIRAPYNEQFFGPGTRLTVL.

V is TRBV18 and J is TRBJ2-7; 11 positions match TRBD1. This CDR3 comprises 15 residues. The germline V gene has CDR1 KGHSH and CDR2 LQKENI. V shed 4 bases and J 3 bases; nucleotides not matched to a gene: 5. The CDR3 DNA sequence: TGTGCCAGCTCACTCGGGACAGGGGGGAACTACGAGCAGTACTTC. The encoded protein is CASSLGTGGNYEQYF.

In its sample, this clone was seen once. CDR3 loop: CASRATSGEQYF. The CDR3 DNA sequence: TGCGCCAGCAGAGCAACTAGTGGCGAGCAGTACTTC. The chain recombines TRBV10-1 with TRBJ2-7; D is possibly TRBD2 (5 bases). The CDR3 totals 12 residues. The germline V and J ends were trimmed by 6 bases and 6 bases, with 12 bases remaining between them. Germline loops: CDR1 WNHNN, CDR2 SYGVQD (reference sequence).

The V gene is TRBV7-2, the J gene TRBJ2-7; D perhaps matches TRBD2 (6 bases). CDR3 length equals 14 residues. The germline V and J ends were trimmed by 5 bases and 0 bases, with 11 bases remaining between them. Germline V lookup: CDR1 SGHTA, CDR2 FQGNSA. The CDR3 region is CASSQTRGSYEQYF. CDR3 DNA sequence: TGTGCCAGCAGCCAAACGCGGGGCTCCTACGAGCAGTACTTC. Supplemented by reference TRBV7-2 and TRBJ2-7, the full variable domain reads GAGVSQSPSNKVTEKGKDVELRCDPISGHTALYWYRQSLGQGLEFLIYFQGNSAPDKSGLPSDRFSAERTGGSVSTLTIQRTQQEDSAVYLCASSQTRGSYEQYFGPGTRLTVT.

This chain links TRBV7-3 with TRBJ2-1, with D possibly matching TRBD2 (6 bases). Per germline, CDR1 SGHTA and CDR2 FQGTGA. V was trimmed by 1 base and J by 4 bases, leaving 14 bases between them. CDR3 length: 16 amino acids. As DNA, the CDR3 is TGTGCCAGCAGCTTAAATGTCGGGGGACCATACAATGAGCAGTTCTTC. Its protein product is CASSLNVGGPYNEQFF.

The chain is built from TRBV6-5 and TRBJ1-5, with 8 bases aligning to TRBD1. Unmatched junction bases numbered 9, after V lost 6 bases and J lost 5 bases. This CDR3 comprises 15 residues. The germline V gene encodes CDR1 MNHEY and CDR2 SVGAGI. The DNA for the CDR3 is TGTGCCAGCAGGAGACAGGGGCGGAGGGATCAGCCCCAGCATTTT. This sequence encodes CASRRQGRRDQPQHF.

A few counts support this clone. The chain joins TRBV29-1 to TRBJ2-7; D could derive from TRBD1 or TRBD2 (5 bases each). CDR3 length: 12 residues. V was cut by 6 bases and J by 2 bases, with 11 bases left in between. CDR1 and CDR2 from the germline V gene are SQVTM and ANQGSEA. The CDR3 coding sequence is TGCAGCGTAGGGGACGGCCCCTACGAGCAGTACTTC. Its translation: CSVGDGPYEQYF.

The CDR3 DNA is TGTGCCAGCACCCAGACGGGGACAGTCAAGGGCGAGCAGTACTTC. Translating gives CASTQTGTVKGEQYF. The chain employs TRBV28 and TRBJ2-7, with 7 bases that match TRBD1. V trimming: 7 bases; J trimming: 6 bases; junction bases outside the gene matches: 15. This CDR3 is 15 amino acids long. The V gene's germline CDR1 is MDHEN and CDR2 SYDVKM.

This chain uses TRBV18 with TRBJ1-5; maybe TRBD1 (6 bases). V lost 5 bases to trimming and J lost 0 bases, with 8 bases between them. CDR1 KGHSH and CDR2 LQKENI come from the germline V gene. CDR3 length: 14 amino acids. Written as DNA, the CDR3 is TGTGCCAGCTCAAGGACAGATAGCAATCAGCCCCAGCATTTT. Translation: CASSRTDSNQPQHF.